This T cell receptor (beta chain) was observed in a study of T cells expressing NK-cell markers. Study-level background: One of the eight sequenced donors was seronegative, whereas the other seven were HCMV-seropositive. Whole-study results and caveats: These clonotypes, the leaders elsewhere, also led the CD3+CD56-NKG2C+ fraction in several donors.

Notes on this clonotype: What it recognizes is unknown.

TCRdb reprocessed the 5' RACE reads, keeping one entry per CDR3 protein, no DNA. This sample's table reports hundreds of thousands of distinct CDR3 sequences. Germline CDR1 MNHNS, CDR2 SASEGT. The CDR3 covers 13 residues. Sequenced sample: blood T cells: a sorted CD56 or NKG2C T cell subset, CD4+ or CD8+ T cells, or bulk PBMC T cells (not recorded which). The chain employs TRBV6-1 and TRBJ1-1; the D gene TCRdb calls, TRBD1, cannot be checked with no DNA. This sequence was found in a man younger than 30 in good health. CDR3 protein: CASSAGTATEAFF.